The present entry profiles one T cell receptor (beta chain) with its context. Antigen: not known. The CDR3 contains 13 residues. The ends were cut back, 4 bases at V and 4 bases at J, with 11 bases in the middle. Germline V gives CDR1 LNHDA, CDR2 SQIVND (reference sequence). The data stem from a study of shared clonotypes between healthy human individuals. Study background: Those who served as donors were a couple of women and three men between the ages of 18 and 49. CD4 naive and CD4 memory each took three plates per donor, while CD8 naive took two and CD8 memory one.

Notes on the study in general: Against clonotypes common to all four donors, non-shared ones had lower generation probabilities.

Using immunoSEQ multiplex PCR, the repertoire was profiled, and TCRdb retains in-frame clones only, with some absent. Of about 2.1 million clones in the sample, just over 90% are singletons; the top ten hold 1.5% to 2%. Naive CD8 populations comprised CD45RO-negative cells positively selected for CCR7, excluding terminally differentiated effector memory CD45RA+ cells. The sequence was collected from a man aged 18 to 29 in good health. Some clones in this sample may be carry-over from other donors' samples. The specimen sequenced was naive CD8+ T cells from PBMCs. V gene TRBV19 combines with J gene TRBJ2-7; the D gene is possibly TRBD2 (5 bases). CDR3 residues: CASSTAGGYEQYF. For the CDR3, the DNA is TGTGCCAGTAGTACCGCGGGTGGGTACGAGCAGTACTTC.